Below, 22 T cell receptor beta chains from the same sample are listed, as sequenced in a study of CD8 T cells in Susac syndrome. RNA was extracted with the RNeasy kit, and a quantity of roughly 0.5 to 1 ug was reverse transcribed using random hexamers. In TCRdb, the immunoSEQ multiplex PCR reads were re-called with MiXCR into one record per CDR3 protein. The sample lists 250,000 to 300,000 distinct CDR3 sequences, roughly 85% occurring once. The sequenced sample was CD8+ T cells from PBMCs. Receptors were obtained from a human donor with multiple sclerosis.

The chain employs TRBV5-6 and TRBJ1-1, with a possible D match to TRBD1 (6 bases). Trimming removed 5 bases at V and 11 bases at J, with 19 bases between. The CDR3 spans 13 residues. Germline loops: CDR1 SGHDT, CDR2 YYEEEE. The CDR3 nucleotides are TGTGCCAGCAGGACTAACCCCAGGGGTGTCGCTTTCTTT. Translation gives CASRTNPRGVAFF. Full variable domain (missing parts from reference TRBV5-6 and TRBJ1-1): DAGVTQSPTHLIKTRGQQVTLRCSPKSGHDTVSWYQQALGQGPQFIFQYYEEEERQRGNFPDRFSGHQFPNYSSELNVNALLLGDSALYLCASRTNPRGVAFFGQGTRLTVV.

The chain joins TRBV6-5 to TRBJ2-7, with TRBD1 matching over 8 bases. CDR1 and CDR2 from the germline V gene are MNHEY and SVGAGI. The V and J ends lost 2 bases and 3 bases, in that order; junction bases with no gene match: 9. The CDR3 runs to 16 residues. DNA of the CDR3: TGTGCCAGCAGTTACACACCGGGACAGGATCTCTACGAGCAGTACTTC. Amino acid sequence: CASSYTPGQDLYEQYF.

The chain carries TRBV29-1 and TRBJ1-1; no clear D. V lost 4 bases and J 2 bases, leaving 11 bases between the germline ends. The CDR3 has 13 residues. Germline V gives CDR1 SQVTM, CDR2 ANQGSEA. The CDR3 sequence: CSVGDQYNTEAFF. The CDR3 coding sequence is TGCAGCGTTGGAGATCAGTACAACACTGAAGCTTTCTTT.

J is TRBJ2-7 and V is TRBV6-6; D is possibly TRBD1 or TRBD2 (5 bases each). Germline V gene lookup returns CDR1 MNHNY and CDR2 SVGAGI (reference sequence). V lost 6 bases, J lost 4 bases, and 16 bases lay in between. The CDR3 consists of 14 residues. Written as DNA, the CDR3 is TGTGCCAGCAGCCCCGGGACGTTCAGTTACGAGCAGTACTTC. This encodes CASSPGTFSYEQYF.

The chain links TRBV28 to TRBJ1-1; TRBD1 is a possible D gene (5 bases). V dropped 3 bases and J dropped 3 bases, with 11 bases sitting between them. Germline loops: CDR1 MDHEN, CDR2 SYDVKM. The CDR3 has 14 amino acids. CDR3 sequence reads: CASSLRRGDTEAFF. The CDR3 nucleotides read TGTGCCAGCAGTTTGAGGAGAGGGGACACTGAAGCTTTCTTT.

The rearrangement joins TRBV5-4 to TRBJ2-3; 11 bases map to TRBD2. The CDR3 contains 15 residues. V lost 0 bases to trimming and J lost 7 bases; unmatched junction nucleotides: 4. Germline lookup yields CDR1 SGHNT and CDR2 YYREEE (reference sequence). CDR3 loop: CASSLGLAGTNTQYF. DNA for the CDR3: TGTGCCAGCAGCTTGGGACTAGCGGGAACGAATACGCAGTATTTT.

The V and J genes are TRBV4-1 and TRBJ1-3; TRBD1 aligns across 7 bases. The CDR3 is made up of 15 amino acids. Germline CDR1 is MGHRA and CDR2 is YSYEKL. V lost 0 bases and J lost 4; bases outside the gene matches: 3. The CDR3 loop is CASSQDGTVGNTIYF. As DNA, the CDR3 is TGCGCCAGCAGCCAAGATGGGACAGTCGGAAACACCATATATTTT.

V gene TRBV29-1 combines with J gene TRBJ2-1; D is ambiguous. CDR3 size: 11 residues. V lost 6 bases to trimming and J lost 7 bases, with 10 bases between them. Germline V lookup: CDR1 SQVTM, CDR2 ANQGSEA. The CDR3 here is CSVESRNEQFF. Here the CDR3 DNA reads TGCAGCGTGGAATCAAGGAATGAGCAGTTCTTC.

The chain has TRBV19 and TRBJ2-1; the D is unclear. CDR1 and CDR2 from the germline V gene are LNHDA and SQIVND (reference sequence). V shed 5 bases and J shed 2 bases, with 16 bases lying between them. The CDR3 loop spans 16 amino acids. CDR3 sequence: CASSAVAGFTYNEQFF. For the CDR3, the DNA is TGTGCCAGTAGTGCCGTGGCAGGTTTTACCTACAATGAGCAGTTCTTC.

The chain employs TRBV29-1 and TRBJ2-7; D may be TRBD1 or TRBD2 (5 bases each). Germline lookup yields CDR1 SQVTM and CDR2 ANQGSEA. The CDR3 contains 12 residues. V dropped 6 bases and J dropped 3 bases, with 12 bases sitting between them. The CDR3 reads CSVGDGLYEQYF. The CDR3 bases are TGCAGCGTGGGGGACGGGCTCTACGAGCAGTACTTC.

In nucleotides, the CDR3 is TGTGCCAGCAGCCAGGAACCGGGACTTGGGAGGAGCGAGCAGTACTTC. Its translation: CASSQEPGLGRSEQYF. V is TRBV3-1 and J is TRBJ2-7; weak D call: TRBD2 (6 bases). V lost 3 bases and J lost 6, with 21 bases in between. Germline V lookup: CDR1 LGHDT, CDR2 YNNKEL (reference sequence). The CDR3 length is 16 residues.

This chain links TRBV7-9 with TRBJ2-3, with D uncertain. Germline V gene data show CDR1 as SEHNR and CDR2 as FQNEAQ (reference sequence). V was clipped by 5 bases and J by 4 bases, with 13 bases between them. CDR3 length: 14 residues. This chain's CDR3 is CASSPRGAPDTQYF. CDR3 nucleotide sequence: TGTGCCAGCAGCCCGAGAGGAGCCCCAGATACGCAGTATTTT.

The chain links TRBV30 to TRBJ1-1; D ambiguous. The CDR3 covers 13 residues. Germline V lookup: CDR1 GTSNPN, CDR2 SVGIG (reference sequence). Trimming pared 3 bases from V and 3 bases from J, leaving 11 bases between. In DNA, the CDR3 is TGTGCCTGGAGAACTCTTCAGGACACTGAAGCTTTCTTT. As protein: CAWRTLQDTEAFF.

This chain connects TRBV11-2 to TRBJ2-5; TRBD1 matches 10 bases. CDR1 SGHAT and CDR2 FQNNGV come from the germline V gene. The CDR3 consists of 18 residues. The V and J ends lost 3 bases and 2 bases, in that order; junction bases with no gene match: 12. As DNA, the CDR3 is TGTGCCAGCAGCTTTCCGAGGTCCGGGACAGGGGTACAAGAGACCCAGTACTTC. Encoded protein: CASSFPRSGTGVQETQYF.

The chain carries TRBV9 and TRBJ2-7; a possible D gene is TRBD2 (7 bases). Germline V lookup: CDR1 SGDLS, CDR2 YYNGEE. The CDR3 consists of 14 residues. Deletions cut 3 bases from V and 6 bases from J, with 16 bases between. The CDR3, as DNA: TGTGCCAGCAGCGAGGGGGGAGGGACTATCGAGCAGTACTTC. Protein product: CASSEGGGTIEQYF.

This clonotype was detected only once. This chain connects TRBV28 to TRBJ1-2; 7 bases agree with TRBD1. From germline, CDR1 is MDHEN and CDR2 SYDVKM. V lost 8 bases to trimming and J lost 0 bases; unmatched junction nucleotides: 9. The CDR3 is made up of 15 amino acids. CDR3 amino acids: CASSDRTGANYGYTF. The CDR3 DNA follows: TGTGCCAGCTCAGACCGGACAGGAGCTAACTATGGCTACACCTTC.

The V and J genes are TRBV19 and TRBJ2-2; a possible D gene is TRBD1 (5 bases). The CDR3 has 14 residues. Trimming removed 2 bases from V and 11 bases from J, with 15 bases in between. Looked up from germline, CDR1 is LNHDA and CDR2 is SQIVND (reference sequence). CDR3 in amino acids: CASSIIRERGELFF. In nucleotides, the CDR3 is TGTGCCAGTAGTATAATCAGGGAAAGAGGAGAGCTGTTTTTT.

The J gene is TRBJ2-7, the V gene TRBV6-1; unclear D gene. Per germline, CDR1 MNHNS and CDR2 SASEGT. CDR3 length: 13 amino acids. The ends were cut back, 2 bases at V and 1 base at J, with 6 bases in the middle. CDR3 in DNA: TGTGCCAGCAGTGAATACACGTCCTACGAGCAGTACTTC. This codes for CASSEYTSYEQYF.

This sequence joins TRBV23-1 and TRBJ2-5; possible D gene TRBD1, 7 bases. TRBV23-1 counts as an open reading frame of uncertain function. Trimming took off 2 bases at V and 4 bases at J, with 11 bases between the two ends. The CDR3 sequence is 14 residues long. The CDR3 here is CASSQRQGGETQYF. The CDR3 DNA reads as TGCGCCAGCAGTCAACGGCAGGGGGGAGAGACCCAGTACTTC.

This clonotype was found once. V is TRBV2 and J is TRBJ2-1, with D perhaps matching TRBD1 or TRBD2 (5 bases each). V lost 0 bases, J lost 3 bases, and 12 bases lay in between. The CDR3 extends over 16 amino acids. Germline values: CDR1 SNHLY, CDR2 FYNNEI. This CDR3 reads CASSEALGAFYNEQFF. The DNA of the CDR3 is TGTGCCAGCAGTGAAGCGCTCGGGGCTTTCTACAATGAGCAGTTCTTC.

This chain uses TRBV2 with TRBJ2-7, with unresolved D. The CDR3 runs to 14 residues. Between the trimmed V and J ends, which lost 1 base and 5 bases, there was a span of 12 bases. The germline V gene has CDR1 SNHLY and CDR2 FYNNEI. Written as DNA, the CDR3 is TGTGCCAGCAGTGAAGGGTATTCGGCCCACGAGCAGTACTTC. Protein sequence: CASSEGYSAHEQYF.

V is TRBV5-4 and J is TRBJ2-1; 9 positions match TRBD1. J was trimmed by 7 bases and V by 4 bases; bases with no gene match: 6. The CDR3 has 14 amino acids. CDR1 SGHNT and CDR2 YYREEE come from the germline V gene (reference sequence). In DNA, the CDR3 is TGTGCCAGCAGCCAGACGGGACAGGGTAATGAGCAGTTCTTC. Its protein product is CASSQTGQGNEQFF.